The TCR beta chain under discussion was sequenced for a study of T-cell reconstitution after alpha-beta-depleted transplantation in children. Study-level points and caveats: Day-60 TCRbeta diversity that was high in some patients was derived from surviving recipient T cells and thymic progenitors. Roughly two months post-transplant, alpha-beta T cells reportedly originated from several hundred graft clones that had expanded. One year after transplant, T-cell counts and diversity came mostly from newly produced T cells.

Concerning this clonotype: No antigen is known for it.

A TCRbeta library incorporating unique molecular identifiers was prepared. One entry per CDR3 protein, called by TCRdb with MiXCR from the PCR reads. The sample includes some 600,000 distinct CDR3 sequences, approximately 13% of them seen just once. The starting material was PBMCs, mostly from graft donor cells, obtained 360 days after TCRalphabeta/CD19-depleted stem cell transplant. This TCR was sampled from a male patient under 18 who had a stem cell transplant for acute myeloid leukemia, so the T cells may come from the graft donor.

Here the CDR3 reads CASSGDRDSREQYF. In nucleotides, the CDR3 is TGTGCCAGCAGCGGCGACCGGGACAGCCGCGAGCAGTACTTC. The chain recombines TRBV6-1 with TRBJ2-7, with 7 bases identical to TRBD1. Germline CDR1 reads MNHNS; CDR2 reads SASEGT. V shed 6 bases and J 6 bases; nucleotides not matched to a gene: 11. This CDR3 has 14 residues.